This entry features one TCR beta chain sequence. The germline V gene has CDR1 MDHEN and CDR2 SYDVKM. V shed 8 bases and J shed 2 bases, with 13 bases lying between them. CDR3 length: 14 amino acids. The sample belongs to a study of blood T cell repertoires in COVID-19. Overall study: There were acute and convalescent COVID-19 samples, and they came from the United States, Italy and Spain.

The authors' processing: Scientists estimated how many nucleated cells there were by amplifying reference gene primers. Method: immunoSEQ multiplex PCR; TCRdb's copy keeps in-frame clones and lacks some. That table gives V, J and clone size, and the DNA gave D and trimming. Of about 270,000 clones listed, roughly 91% are singletons. This TCR was sampled from a woman aged 55-75 years who had recovered from COVID-19. The chain carries TRBV28 and TRBJ2-1; possible D gene TRBD2, 7 bases. The material sequenced was PBMCs or T cells enriched from blood (not recorded which). CDR3 protein: CASSRGGPYNEQFF. The CDR3 DNA sequence: TGTGCCAGCTCCAGGGGAGGGCCCTACAATGAGCAGTTCTTC.